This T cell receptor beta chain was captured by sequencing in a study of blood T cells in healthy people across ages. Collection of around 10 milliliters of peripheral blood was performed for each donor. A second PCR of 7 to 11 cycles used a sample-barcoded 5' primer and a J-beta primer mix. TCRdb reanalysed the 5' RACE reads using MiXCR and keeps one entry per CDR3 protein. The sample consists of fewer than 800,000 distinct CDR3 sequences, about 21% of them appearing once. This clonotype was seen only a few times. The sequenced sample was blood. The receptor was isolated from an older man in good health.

CDR3 residues: CASSQDGLAGADTQYF. DNA of the CDR3: TGCGCCAGCAGCCAAGACGGACTAGCGGGAGCAGATACGCAGTATTTT. The chain carries TRBV4-3 and TRBJ2-3, with 13 bases aligning to TRBD2. There are 16 residues in the CDR3. Trimming removed 0 bases from V and 4 bases from J; junction bases left unmatched: 1. Per the germline V gene, CDR1 is LGHNA and CDR2 is YSLEER.